This T cell receptor (beta chain) is from a study of vaccination and CD4 T cells after COVID-19. Study-level information: Six male and four female convalescents took part, two of them Hispanic. The authors exposed cells to overlapping spike peptides derived from SARS-CoV-2, HCoV-NL63, HCoV-OC43 and HCoV-229E.

This CDR3 spans 14 amino acids. Trimming cost V 1 base and J 0 bases, with 7 bases left between them. From germline, CDR1 is SEHNR and CDR2 FQNEAQ (reference sequence). Of note for this clonotype: No antigen is known for it.

Cultured CD4+ T cells had their DNA profiled by the Oncomine TCR Beta short-read assay. TCRdb reanalysed the PCR reads using MiXCR and keeps one entry per CDR3 protein. The top ten hold just under 3% of the sample, which has about 20,000 distinct CDR3 sequences, roughly 40% seen once. Treatment given: approximately nine-day PBMC culture with coronavirus spike peptide pools or control peptides (ViraFEST assay). This sequence joins TRBV7-9 and TRBJ2-7; possible D gene TRBD1, 5 bases. This sequence was found in a human donor who had recovered from COVID-19. The starting material was CD4+ T cells from blood, cultured in vitro, obtained after SARS-CoV-2 vaccination. CDR3 sequence reads: CASSLVTGSYEQYF. CDR3 DNA: TGTGCCAGCAGCTTAGTTACAGGCTCCTACGAGCAGTACTTC.